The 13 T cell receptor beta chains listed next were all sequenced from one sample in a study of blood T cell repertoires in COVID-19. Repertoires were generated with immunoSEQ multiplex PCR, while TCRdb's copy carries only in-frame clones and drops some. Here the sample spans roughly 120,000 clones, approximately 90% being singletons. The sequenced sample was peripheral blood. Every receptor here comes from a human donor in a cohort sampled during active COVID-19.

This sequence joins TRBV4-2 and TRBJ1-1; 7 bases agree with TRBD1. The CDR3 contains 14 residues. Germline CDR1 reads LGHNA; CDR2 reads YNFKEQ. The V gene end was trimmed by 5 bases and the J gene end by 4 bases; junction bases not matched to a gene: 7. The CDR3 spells CASSYRTGRTEAFF. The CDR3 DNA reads TGTGCCAGCAGCTATCGGACAGGTCGCACTGAAGCTTTCTTT.

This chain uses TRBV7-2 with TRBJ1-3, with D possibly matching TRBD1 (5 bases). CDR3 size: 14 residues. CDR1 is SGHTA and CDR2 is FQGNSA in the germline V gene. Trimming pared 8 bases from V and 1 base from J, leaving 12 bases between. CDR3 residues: CASGRGTSGNTIYF. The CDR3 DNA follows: TGTGCCAGCGGGCGGGGGACGTCTGGAAACACCATATATTTT.

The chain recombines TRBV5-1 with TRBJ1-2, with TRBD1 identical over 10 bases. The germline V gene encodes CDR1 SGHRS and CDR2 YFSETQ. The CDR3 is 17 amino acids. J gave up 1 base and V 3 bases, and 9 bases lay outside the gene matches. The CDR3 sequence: CASSWPQGQGINYGYTF. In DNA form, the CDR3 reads TGCGCCAGCAGCTGGCCCCAGGGACAGGGGATTAACTATGGCTACACCTTC. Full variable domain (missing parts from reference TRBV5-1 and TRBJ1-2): KAGVTQTPRYLIKTRGQQVTLSCSPISGHRSVSWYQQTPGQGLQFLFEYFSETQRNKGNFPGRFSGRQFSNSRSEMNVSTLELGDSALYLCASSWPQGQGINYGYTFGSGTRLTVV.

The chain's CDR3 is CASSSPRTGVYEQYF. CDR3 nucleotide sequence: TGTGCCAGTAGTAGCCCTCGGACAGGGGTCTACGAGCAGTACTTC. This chain uses TRBV19 with TRBJ2-7, with TRBD1 matching over 9 bases. The ends lost 4 bases at V and 3 bases at J; junction bases unmatched: 7. The CDR3 consists of 15 residues. Looked up from germline, CDR1 is LNHDA and CDR2 is SQIVND (reference sequence).

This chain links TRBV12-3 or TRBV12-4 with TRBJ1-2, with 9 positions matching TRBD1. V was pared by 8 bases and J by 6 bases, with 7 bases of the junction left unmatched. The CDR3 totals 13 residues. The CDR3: CASRAQGAHGYTF. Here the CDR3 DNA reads TGTGCCAGCCGCGCACAGGGGGCCCATGGCTACACCTTC.

The CDR3, as DNA: TGCGCCAGCAGCTTATCCGGACAGGGCCGACTCTCCTACAATGAGCAGTTCTTC. The encoded protein is CASSLSGQGRLSYNEQFF. This chain connects TRBV5-1 to TRBJ2-1; 8 positions agree with TRBD1. The ends lost 2 bases at V and 0 bases at J; junction bases unmatched: 10. The CDR3 is made up of 18 amino acids. The V gene's germline CDR1 is SGHRS and CDR2 YFSETQ.

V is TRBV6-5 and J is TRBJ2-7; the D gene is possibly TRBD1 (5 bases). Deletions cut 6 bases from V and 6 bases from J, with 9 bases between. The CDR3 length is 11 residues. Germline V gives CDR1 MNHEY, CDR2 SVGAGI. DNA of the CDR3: TGTGCCAGCAGCCAGGGTATCGAGCAGTACTTC. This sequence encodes CASSQGIEQYF.

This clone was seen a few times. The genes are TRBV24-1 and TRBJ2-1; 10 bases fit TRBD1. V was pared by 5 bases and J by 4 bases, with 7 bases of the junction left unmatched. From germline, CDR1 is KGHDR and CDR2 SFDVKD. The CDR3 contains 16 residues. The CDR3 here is CATSGSGTGAYNEQFF. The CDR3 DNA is TGTGCCACCAGTGGAAGCGGGACAGGGGCTTACAATGAGCAGTTCTTC.

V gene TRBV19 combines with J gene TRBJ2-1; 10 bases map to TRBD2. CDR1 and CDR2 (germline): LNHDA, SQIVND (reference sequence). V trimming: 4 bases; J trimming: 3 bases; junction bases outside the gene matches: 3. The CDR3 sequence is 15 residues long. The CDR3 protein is CASSSSGGRYNEQFF. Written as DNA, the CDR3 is TGTGCCAGTAGTAGTAGCGGGGGGCGCTACAATGAGCAGTTCTTC.

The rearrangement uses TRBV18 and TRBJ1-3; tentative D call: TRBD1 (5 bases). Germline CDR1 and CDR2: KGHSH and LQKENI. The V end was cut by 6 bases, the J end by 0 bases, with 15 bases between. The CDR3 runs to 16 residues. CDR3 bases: TGTGCCAGCTCTCCCCAGGGTAGCGGCTCTGGAAACACCATATATTTT. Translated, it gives CASSPQGSGSGNTIYF.

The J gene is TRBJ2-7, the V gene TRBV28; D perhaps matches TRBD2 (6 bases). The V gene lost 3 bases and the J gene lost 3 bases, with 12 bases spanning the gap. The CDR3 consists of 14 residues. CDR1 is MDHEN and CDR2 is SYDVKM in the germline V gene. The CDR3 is CASSFHPRDYEQYF. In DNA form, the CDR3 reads TGTGCCAGCAGTTTTCACCCGCGGGACTACGAGCAGTACTTC.

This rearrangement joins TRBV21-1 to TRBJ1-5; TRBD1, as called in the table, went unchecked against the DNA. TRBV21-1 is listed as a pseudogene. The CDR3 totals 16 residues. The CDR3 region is CASSTPGTGSNQPQHF. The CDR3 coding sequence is TGTGCCAGCAGCACGCCCGGGACAGGGAGCAATCAGCCCCAGCATTTT.

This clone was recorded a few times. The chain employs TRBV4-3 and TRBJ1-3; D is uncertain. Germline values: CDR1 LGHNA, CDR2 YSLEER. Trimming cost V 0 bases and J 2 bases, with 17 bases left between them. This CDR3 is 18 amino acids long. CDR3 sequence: CASSQDPGGRLTGNTIYF. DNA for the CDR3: TGCGCCAGCAGCCAAGATCCGGGCGGTCGACTAACTGGAAACACCATATATTTT.